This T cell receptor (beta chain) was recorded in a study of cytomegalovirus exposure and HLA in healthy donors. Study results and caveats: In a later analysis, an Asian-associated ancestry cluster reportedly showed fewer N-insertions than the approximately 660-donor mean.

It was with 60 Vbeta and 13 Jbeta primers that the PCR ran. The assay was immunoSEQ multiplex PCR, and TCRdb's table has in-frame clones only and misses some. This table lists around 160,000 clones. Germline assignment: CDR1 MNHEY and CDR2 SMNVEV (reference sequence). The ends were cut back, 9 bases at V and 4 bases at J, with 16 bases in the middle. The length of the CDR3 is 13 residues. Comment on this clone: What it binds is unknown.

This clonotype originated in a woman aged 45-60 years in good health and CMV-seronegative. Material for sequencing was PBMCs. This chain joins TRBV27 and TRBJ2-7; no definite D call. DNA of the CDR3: TGTGCCAGACTCGGAGCAGATGTATACGAGCAGTACTTC. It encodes CARLGADVYEQYF.